The entry that follows covers one T cell receptor (beta chain) sequence. This clonotype was seen a few times. Its recognized antigen is unknown. The input lacks base qualities; no much larger clone sits a single base away. The data derive from a study of T-cell reconstitution after alpha-beta-depleted transplantation in children (dated by TCRdb to the mid-2010s). Some background on the complete study: The study quantitatively tracked T-cell immune reconstitution after TCRalphabeta/CD19-depleted allogeneic hematopoietic cell transplantation in children using TCR repertoire profiling.

CDR1 LNHNV and CDR2 YYDKDF were looked up in the germline V gene (reference sequence). From the cysteine through the phenylalanine, the CDR3 covers 11 amino acids. The entry retains the CDR3 DNA only, 33 bases that are in frame from base 1. Trimming costs V 7 bases and J 3 bases, and their ends lie 5 bases apart. The treatment or condition label, read with the paper, signifies: allogeneic hematopoietic cell transplantation with graft depleted of TCRalphabeta T cells and CD19 B cells. TCRalphabeta/CD19-depleted allogeneic hematopoietic cell grafts were given to the transplant recipients, all of whom were children. Libraries were constructed by PCR. These reads were obtained on an Illumina HiSeq 2500. Molecular barcoding was employed in the preparation of TCR libraries, with unique molecular identifiers being used to normalize TCRbeta repertoire quantification. TCRdb cleaned the public reads at Q25 with fastp, built clones with MiXCR and kept in-frame beta chains. Each CDR3 protein appears once, grouped with its most common genes and DNA. The sample has around 440,000 distinct CDR3 sequences on record, around 15% of them singletons. The top ten hold about 32% of the sample.

Study-wide conclusions, independent of this receptor: The high TCRbeta diversity at day 60 in some patients was ascribed to recipient T cells and intrathymic progenitors that had survived conditioning. Apparently early alphabetaT-cell count recovery about two months after transplant reportedly relied on only several hundred rapidly expanded clones derived from non-depleted graft cells. Over the following months the frequencies of hyperexpanded clones went down, and after one year T-cell counts and TCRbeta diversity were mostly credited to newly produced T cells.

This TCR was recovered from a boy younger than two who had a stem cell transplant for Wiskott-Aldrich syndrome, so the T cells may come from the graft donor. In this chain, TRBV15 is recombined with TRBJ2-3; the D gene identity is not certain. The input for sequencing was PBMCs, mostly from graft donor cells, taken 360 days after TCRalphabeta/CD19-depleted stem cell transplant. The sequence in DNA is TGTGCCACCATAATGACAGATACGCAGTATTTT. The translation is CATIMTDTQYF.